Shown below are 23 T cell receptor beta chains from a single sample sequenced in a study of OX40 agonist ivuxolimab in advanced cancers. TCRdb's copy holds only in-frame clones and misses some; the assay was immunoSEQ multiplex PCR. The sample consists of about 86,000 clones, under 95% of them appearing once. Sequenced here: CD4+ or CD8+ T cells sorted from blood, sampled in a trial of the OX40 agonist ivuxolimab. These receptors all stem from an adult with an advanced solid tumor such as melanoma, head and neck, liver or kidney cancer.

The DNA of the CDR3 is TGCGCCAGCAGCTTTGAGGGACTAGCGGGACCTAGCTCCTACAATGAGCAGTTCTTC. Translation: CASSFEGLAGPSSYNEQFF. The chain uses TRBV5-1 and TRBJ2-1; the match to TRBD2 covers 13 bases. In germline, CDR1 is SGHRS, CDR2 YFSETQ. The CDR3 totals 19 residues. V lost 2 bases, J lost 0 bases, and 8 bases stayed unmatched.

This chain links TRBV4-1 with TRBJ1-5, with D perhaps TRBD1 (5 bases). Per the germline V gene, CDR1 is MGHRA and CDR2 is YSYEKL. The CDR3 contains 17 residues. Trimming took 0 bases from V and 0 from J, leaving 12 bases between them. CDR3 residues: CASSQDVGQFSNQPQHF. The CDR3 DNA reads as TGCGCCAGCAGCCAAGATGTGGGGCAATTTAGCAATCAGCCCCAGCATTTT.

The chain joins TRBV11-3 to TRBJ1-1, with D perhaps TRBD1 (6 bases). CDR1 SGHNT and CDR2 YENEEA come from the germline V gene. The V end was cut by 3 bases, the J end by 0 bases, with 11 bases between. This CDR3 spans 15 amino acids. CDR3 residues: CASSLERQVNTEAFF. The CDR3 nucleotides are TGTGCCAGCAGCTTGGAGAGACAGGTGAACACTGAAGCTTTCTTT.

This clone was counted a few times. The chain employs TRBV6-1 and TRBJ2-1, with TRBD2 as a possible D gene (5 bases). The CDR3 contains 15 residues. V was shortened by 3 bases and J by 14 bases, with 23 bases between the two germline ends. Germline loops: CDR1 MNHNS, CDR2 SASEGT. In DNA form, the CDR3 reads TGTGCCAGCAGTGAGGGAGATGACTCGGGGAAATCGGAGTTCTTC. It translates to CASSEGDDSGKSEFF.

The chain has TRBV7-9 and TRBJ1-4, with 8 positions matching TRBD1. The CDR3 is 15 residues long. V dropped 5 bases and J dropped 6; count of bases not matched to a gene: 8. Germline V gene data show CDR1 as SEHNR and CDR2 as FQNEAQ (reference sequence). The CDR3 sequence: CASSPEAGGYEKLFF. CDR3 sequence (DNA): TGTGCCAGCAGCCCCGAGGCAGGGGGCTATGAAAAACTGTTTTTT.

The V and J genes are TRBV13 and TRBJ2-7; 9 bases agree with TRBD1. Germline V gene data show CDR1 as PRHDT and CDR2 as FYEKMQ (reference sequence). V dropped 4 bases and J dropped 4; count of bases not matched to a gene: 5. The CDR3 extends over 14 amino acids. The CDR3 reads CASSSRQGGYEQYF. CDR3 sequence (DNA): TGTGCCAGCAGCTCCCGACAGGGGGGTTACGAGCAGTACTTC.

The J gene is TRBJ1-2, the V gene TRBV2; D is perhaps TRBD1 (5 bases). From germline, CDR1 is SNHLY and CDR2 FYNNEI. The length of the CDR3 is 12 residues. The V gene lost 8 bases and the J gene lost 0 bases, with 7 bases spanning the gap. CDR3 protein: CASGGPNYGYTF. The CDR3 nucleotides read TGTGCCAGCGGGGGACCTAACTATGGCTACACCTTC.

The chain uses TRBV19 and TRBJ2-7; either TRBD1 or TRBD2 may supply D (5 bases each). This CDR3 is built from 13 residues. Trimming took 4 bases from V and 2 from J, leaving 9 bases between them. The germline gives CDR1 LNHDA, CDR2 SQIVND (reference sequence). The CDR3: CASSRDGAYEQYF. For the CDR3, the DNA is TGTGCCAGTAGTAGGGACGGAGCCTACGAGCAGTACTTC.

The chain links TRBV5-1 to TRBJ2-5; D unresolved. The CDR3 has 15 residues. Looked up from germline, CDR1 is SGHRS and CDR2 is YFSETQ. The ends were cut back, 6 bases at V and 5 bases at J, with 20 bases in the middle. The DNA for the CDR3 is TGCGCCAGCACCTCCCTGGAGATCGGCGTGGAGACCCAGTACTTC. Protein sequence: CASTSLEIGVETQYF. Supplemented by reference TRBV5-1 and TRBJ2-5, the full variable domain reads KAGVTQTPRYLIKTRGQQVTLSCSPISGHRSVSWYQQTPGQGLQFLFEYFSETQRNKGNFPGRFSGRQFSNSRSEMNVSTLELGDSALYLCASTSLEIGVETQYFGPGTRLLVL.

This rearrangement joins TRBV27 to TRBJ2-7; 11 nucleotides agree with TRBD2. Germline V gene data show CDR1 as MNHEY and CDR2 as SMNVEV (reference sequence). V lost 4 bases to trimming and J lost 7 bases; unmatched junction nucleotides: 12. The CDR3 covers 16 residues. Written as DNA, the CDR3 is TGTGCCAGCAGTTCCTCGTGGACTAGCGGGCCGGAGGAGCAGTACTTC. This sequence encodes CASSSSWTSGPEEQYF.

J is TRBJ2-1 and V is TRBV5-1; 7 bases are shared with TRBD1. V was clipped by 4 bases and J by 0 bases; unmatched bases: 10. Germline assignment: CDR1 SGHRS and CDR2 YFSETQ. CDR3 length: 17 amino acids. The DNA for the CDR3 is TGCGCCAGCAGCCTTCGACAGGGCAAATACTCCTACAATGAGCAGTTCTTC. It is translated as CASSLRQGKYSYNEQFF.

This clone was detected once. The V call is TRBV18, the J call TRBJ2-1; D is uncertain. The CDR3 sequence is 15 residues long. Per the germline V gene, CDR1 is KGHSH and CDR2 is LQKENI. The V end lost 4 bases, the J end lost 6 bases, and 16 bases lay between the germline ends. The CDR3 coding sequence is TGTGCCAGCTCACTCTCAAGAACCGGAGTCAATGAGCAGTTCTTC. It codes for CASSLSRTGVNEQFF.

The CDR3 sequence: CASSPVTGASYEQYF. CDR3 bases: TGTGCCAGCAGCCCGGTGACAGGGGCCTCCTACGAGCAGTACTTC. This chain links TRBV11-3 with TRBJ2-7; 8 bases align to TRBD1. V dropped 5 bases and J dropped 0; count of bases not matched to a gene: 6. The CDR3 is 15 amino acids. Germline V gives CDR1 SGHNT, CDR2 YENEEA. The full variable domain, its missing parts supplied by reference TRBV11-3 and TRBJ2-7, is EAGVVQSPRYKIIEKKQPVAFWCNPISGHNTLYWYLQNLGQGPELLIRYENEEAVDDSQLPKDRFSAERLKGVDSTLKIQPAELGDSAVYLCASSPVTGASYEQYFGPGTRLTVT.

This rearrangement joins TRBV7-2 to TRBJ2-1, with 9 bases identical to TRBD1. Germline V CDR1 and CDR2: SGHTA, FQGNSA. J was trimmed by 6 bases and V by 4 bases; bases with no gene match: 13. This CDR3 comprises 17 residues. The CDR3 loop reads CASSSRPPGQGSNEQFF. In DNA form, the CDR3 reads TGTGCCAGCAGCTCAAGACCTCCGGGACAGGGTTCCAATGAGCAGTTCTTC.

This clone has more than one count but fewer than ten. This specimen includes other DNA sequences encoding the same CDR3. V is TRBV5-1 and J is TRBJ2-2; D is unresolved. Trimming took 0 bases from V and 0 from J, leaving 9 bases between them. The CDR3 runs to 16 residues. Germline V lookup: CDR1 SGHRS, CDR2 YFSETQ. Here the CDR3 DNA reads TGCGCCAGCAGCTTGGAGGGTAAGACGAACACCGGGGAGCTGTTTTTT. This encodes CASSLEGKTNTGELFF.

The CDR3 coding sequence is TGTGCCAGCAGCTTAGTCGGGGGCCATAGCACAGATACGCAGTATTTT. Translated, it gives CASSLVGGHSTDTQYF. This sequence joins TRBV7-6 and TRBJ2-3; D tentatively fits TRBD1 or TRBD2 (6 bases each). V was trimmed by 1 base and J by 0 bases, leaving 11 bases between them. The germline CDR1 and CDR2 sequences are SGHVS and FNYEAQ. The CDR3 contains 16 residues.

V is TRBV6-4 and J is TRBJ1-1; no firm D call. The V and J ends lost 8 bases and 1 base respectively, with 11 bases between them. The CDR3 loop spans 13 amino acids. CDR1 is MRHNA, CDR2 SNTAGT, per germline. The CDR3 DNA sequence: TGTGCCAGCGAGGACGTGTGGAACACTGAAGCTTTCTTT. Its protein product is CASEDVWNTEAFF.

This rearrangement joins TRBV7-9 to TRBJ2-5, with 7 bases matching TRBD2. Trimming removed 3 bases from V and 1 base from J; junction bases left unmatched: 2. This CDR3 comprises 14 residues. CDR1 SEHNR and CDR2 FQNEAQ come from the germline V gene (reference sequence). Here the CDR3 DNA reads TGTGCCAGCAGCTTTGCTAGCGGCCAAGAGACCCAGTACTTC. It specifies CASSFASGQETQYF.

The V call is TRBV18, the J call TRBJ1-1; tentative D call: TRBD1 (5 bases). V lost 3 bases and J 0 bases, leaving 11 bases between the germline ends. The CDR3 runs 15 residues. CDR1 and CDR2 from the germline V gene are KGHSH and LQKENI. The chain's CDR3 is CASSPSGLMNTEAFF. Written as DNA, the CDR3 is TGTGCCAGCTCACCGTCAGGGCTAATGAACACTGAAGCTTTCTTT.

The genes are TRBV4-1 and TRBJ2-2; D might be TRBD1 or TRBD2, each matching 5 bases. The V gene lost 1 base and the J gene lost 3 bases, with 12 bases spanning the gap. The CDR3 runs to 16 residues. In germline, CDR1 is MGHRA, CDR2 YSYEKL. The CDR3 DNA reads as TGCGCCAGCAGCCAAGTACCGGGACCGCACACCGGGGAGCTGTTTTTT. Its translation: CASSQVPGPHTGELFF.

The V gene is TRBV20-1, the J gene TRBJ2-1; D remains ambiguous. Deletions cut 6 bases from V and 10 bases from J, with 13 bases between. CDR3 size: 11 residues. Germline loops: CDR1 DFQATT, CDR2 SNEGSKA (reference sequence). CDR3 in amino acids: CSAARRTEQFF. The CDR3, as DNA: TGCAGTGCCGCCCGACGCACAGAGCAGTTCTTC.

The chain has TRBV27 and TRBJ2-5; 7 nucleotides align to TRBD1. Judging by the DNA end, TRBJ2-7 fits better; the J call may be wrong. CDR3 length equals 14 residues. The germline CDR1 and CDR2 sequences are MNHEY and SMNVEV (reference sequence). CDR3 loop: CASSFATGSYEQYF. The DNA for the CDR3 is TGTGCCAGCAGTTTTGCGACAGGGTCCTACGAGCAGTACTTC.

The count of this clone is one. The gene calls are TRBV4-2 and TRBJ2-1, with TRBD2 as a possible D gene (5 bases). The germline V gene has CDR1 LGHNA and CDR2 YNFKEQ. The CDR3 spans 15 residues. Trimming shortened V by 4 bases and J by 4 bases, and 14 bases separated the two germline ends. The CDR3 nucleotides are TGTGCCAGCAGCCCCGCCGGCCTAGCTTACAATGAGCAGTTCTTC. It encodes CASSPAGLAYNEQFF.